These 11 T cell receptor beta chains share one sample of origin, sequenced in a study of vaccination effects on CD4 cells after COVID-19. These receptors have no known antigen. The data were produced by immunoSEQ multiplex PCR, yet TCRdb's version contains in-frame clones alone and is incomplete. The data hold about 22,000 clones, with roughly 80% observed a single time. Antigen-specific CD4+ T cells were expanded (with viral peptide pools) by the ViraFEST assay ahead of sequencing. The culture ran for approximately 10 days, and then CD4+ T cells were isolated. According to the study, vaccine recipients showed no prior SARS-CoV-2 infection and negative nucleocapsid antibodies. The material sequenced was CD4+ T cells from PBMCs cultured with HCoV-NL63 spike peptides, taken before COVID-19 vaccination. The source is a human donor who received a COVID-19 vaccine.

J is TRBJ2-1 and V is TRBV28, with D perhaps being TRBD1 or TRBD2 (6 bases each). The CDR3 has 15 residues. Germline V gives CDR1 MDHEN, CDR2 SYDVKM. The V gene lost 8 bases and the J gene lost 4 bases, with 18 bases spanning the gap. This CDR3 is CASLGGGIGYNEQFF. In DNA form, the CDR3 reads TGTGCCAGCCTCGGGGGCGGGATAGGGTACAATGAGCAGTTCTTC.

The rearrangement uses TRBV24-1 and TRBJ2-1; D is possibly TRBD2 (5 bases). CDR1 is KGHDR and CDR2 is SFDVKD in the germline V gene. The CDR3 consists of 15 residues. The ends were cut back, 4 bases at V and 8 bases at J, with 17 bases in the middle. Here the CDR3 DNA reads TGTGCCACCAGTGACGTAAACTGGGAGCAGGATGAGCAGTTCTTC. It yields the protein CATSDVNWEQDEQFF.

The chain employs TRBV27 and TRBJ1-1; possibly TRBD1 for D (5 bases). The CDR3 is made up of 16 amino acids. The germline V and J ends were trimmed by 4 bases and 4 bases, with 19 bases remaining between them. Germline CDR1 reads MNHEY; CDR2 reads SMNVEV (reference sequence). The CDR3, as DNA: TGTGCCAGCAGTTCGACTACACAGGTTAGGCCCACTGAAGCTTTCTTT. Protein: CASSSTTQVRPTEAFF.

The CDR3 DNA reads TGCGCCAGCAGCCAATCGCAGGGAACCAAAAACATTCAGTACTTC. Protein sequence: CASSQSQGTKNIQYF. The chain has TRBV4-1 and TRBJ2-4, with a tentative D call TRBD1 (5 bases). The V and J ends lost 2 bases and 2 bases respectively, with 10 bases between them. The CDR3 runs to 15 residues. Germline CDR1 MGHRA, CDR2 YSYEKL.

CDR3 DNA sequence: TGTGCCAGCACTGCGGCGGGGGGCCGGGGGGAGACCCAGTACTTC. It specifies CASTAAGGRGETQYF. The chain recombines TRBV2 with TRBJ2-5; 8 nucleotides line up with TRBD2. There are 15 residues in the CDR3. V shed 7 bases, J shed 5 bases, and the junction held 12 bases outside the gene matches. The germline CDR1 and CDR2 sequences are SNHLY and FYNNEI.

The V call is TRBV6-5, the J call TRBJ2-7, with D perhaps TRBD1 (6 bases). Germline V CDR1 and CDR2: MNHEY, SVGAGI. Deletions cut 2 bases from V and 1 base from J, with 15 bases between. The CDR3 covers 16 residues. CDR3 sequence: CASSYGLTGGSYEQYF. Here the CDR3 DNA reads TGTGCCAGCAGTTACGGTCTGACAGGTGGGTCCTACGAGCAGTACTTC.

The chain links TRBV28 to TRBJ1-4; 7 bases are shared with TRBD1. The CDR3 spans 16 residues. Germline CDR1 is MDHEN and CDR2 is SYDVKM. The J segment lost 5 bases and the V segment lost 3 bases, leaving 9 bases of the junction unmatched. CDR3: CASSLSPGQQNEKLFF. The CDR3 coding sequence is TGTGCCAGCAGTTTGTCTCCGGGACAGCAAAATGAAAAACTGTTTTTT.

This clone was detected only once. The chain employs TRBV28 and TRBJ1-2, with 7 bases lining up with TRBD1. The CDR3 loop spans 14 amino acids. Looked up from germline, CDR1 is MDHEN and CDR2 is SYDVKM. V trimming: 4 bases; J trimming: 3 bases; junction bases outside the gene matches: 5. The CDR3 DNA reads TGTGCCAGCAGTTCTAAAGGGGGCGACTATGGCTACACCTTC. Translating it yields CASSSKGGDYGYTF.

This clone was counted between two and nine times. The chain carries TRBV4-1 and TRBJ1-2; 8 bases align to TRBD1. The germline CDR1 and CDR2 sequences are MGHRA and YSYEKL. The CDR3 contains 15 residues. V shed 1 base and J 9 bases; nucleotides not matched to a gene: 10. Written as DNA, the CDR3 is TGCGCCAGCAGCCAAGTAGGTCAGGGGGCGAGGAGCTACACCTTC. As protein: CASSQVGQGARSYTF.

The chain links TRBV2 to TRBJ2-1; D may be TRBD2 (6 bases). Trimming cost V 6 bases and J 0 bases, with 9 bases left between them. Germline assignment: CDR1 SNHLY and CDR2 FYNNEI. The CDR3 runs to 14 residues. In nucleotides, the CDR3 is TGTGCCAGCAGCAAGACTAGCTCCTACAATGAGCAGTTCTTC. This gives the protein CASSKTSSYNEQFF.

The chain links TRBV5-4 to TRBJ1-2; the D is unclear. CDR1 is SGHNT and CDR2 is YYREEE in the germline V gene (reference sequence). V was clipped by 4 bases and J by 4 bases, with 14 bases between them. The CDR3 runs to 14 residues. DNA for the CDR3: TGTGCCAGCAGCCAGGACGGGTTTATCTATGGCTACACCTTC. This encodes CASSQDGFIYGYTF. Using reference TRBV5-4 and TRBJ1-2 for the parts outside the CDR3, the full variable domain is ETGVTQSPTHLIKTRGQQVTLRCSSQSGHNTVSWYQQALGQGPQFIFQYYREEENGRGNFPPRFSGLQFPNYSSELNVNALELDDSALYLCASSQDGFIYGYTFGSGTRLTVV.